This T cell receptor (beta chain) was recorded in a study of metastatic and nonmetastatic thyroid tumors. Germline CDR1 SGHTA, CDR2 FQGNSA. The CDR3 contains 14 residues. V was shortened by 5 bases and J by 4 bases, with 12 bases between the two germline ends. TCRdb reprocessed the PCR reads using MiXCR. The table records roughly 6,500 clones, 32% of them present only once. This clone was counted ten times or more. All patients reached thyroid surgery having received no treatment beforehand. The clonotype was recovered from a female donor with papillary thyroid cancer or a benign thyroid nodule (not recorded which). Some clones in this sample may be carry-over from other donors' samples. The sample was tumor tissue. The J gene is TRBJ1-5, the V gene TRBV7-2, with D hard to call. The DNA of the CDR3 is TGTGCCAGCAGCCCCGGACGGACGAATCAGCCCCAGCATTTT. Amino acid sequence: CASSPGRTNQPQHF.